The next 16 T cell receptor beta chains were all read from a single sample in a study of OX40 agonist ivuxolimab in advanced cancers. Only in-frame clones appear in the TCRdb table, and some are missing; sequencing was by immunoSEQ multiplex PCR. The sample holds some 69,000 clones, about 93% seen once. The sample here was CD4+ or CD8+ T cells sorted from blood, taken in a trial of the OX40 agonist ivuxolimab. The origin of the receptors is an adult with an advanced solid tumor such as melanoma, head and neck, liver or kidney cancer.

The rearrangement joins TRBV27 to TRBJ2-1; the D is unclear. Germline CDR1 and CDR2: MNHEY and SMNVEV (reference sequence). Trimming took off 8 bases at V and 7 bases at J, with 12 bases between the two ends. The CDR3 runs to 12 residues. The CDR3 DNA reads as TGTGCCAGCTCTGGGGTGGGGAATGAGCAGTTCTTC. The encoded protein is CASSGVGNEQFF.

The chain is built from TRBV7-2 and TRBJ2-7, with TRBD1 matching 9 bases. Germline V gives CDR1 SGHTA, CDR2 FQGNSA. V lost 2 bases to trimming and J lost 5 bases; unmatched junction nucleotides: 7. The CDR3 has 15 residues. The CDR3 DNA reads TGTGCCAGCAGCTTAAGTACAGGGGGCGAGAACGAGCAGTACTTC. Translating gives CASSLSTGGENEQYF.

The V and J genes are TRBV11-2 and TRBJ2-3; perhaps TRBD1 as D (6 bases). The CDR3 covers 17 residues. Germline CDR1 and CDR2: SGHAT and FQNNGV. Trimming left V 0 bases short and J 0 bases short, with 13 bases between. DNA for the CDR3: TGTGCCAGCAGCTTAGATACAAGACAGGAGAGCACAGATACGCAGTATTTT. Protein: CASSLDTRQESTDTQYF. Using reference TRBV11-2 and TRBJ2-3 for the parts outside the CDR3, the full variable domain is EAGVAQSPRYKIIEKRQSVAFWCNPISGHATLYWYQQILGQGPKLLIQFQNNGVVDDSQLPKDRFSAERLKGVDSTLKIQPAKLEDSAVYLCASSLDTRQESTDTQYFGPGTRLTVL.

Here the CDR3 DNA reads TGTGCCAGCAGTTTATTTAGGACGGTTAATTCACCCCTCCACTTT. This encodes CASSLFRTVNSPLHF. V gene TRBV28 combines with J gene TRBJ1-6, with unresolved D. This CDR3 has 15 amino acids. The germline V gene encodes CDR1 MDHEN and CDR2 SYDVKM. Trimming shortened V by 1 base and J by 6 bases, and 10 bases separated the two germline ends.

This clone occurred a few times. The chain links TRBV28 to TRBJ1-2, with D unresolved. This CDR3 contains 14 residues. In germline, CDR1 is MDHEN, CDR2 SYDVKM. The germline V and J ends were trimmed by 5 bases and 3 bases, with 13 bases remaining between them. Here the CDR3 reads CASSIPTDHYGYTF. As DNA, the CDR3 is TGTGCCAGCAGTATCCCGACGGACCACTATGGCTACACCTTC.

This clone was recorded a few times. This chain connects TRBV2 to TRBJ2-2; D might be TRBD1 (6 bases). The CDR3 loop spans 16 amino acids. The V end was cut by 4 bases, the J end by 1 base, with 13 bases between. CDR1 is SNHLY, CDR2 FYNNEI, per germline. The CDR3 DNA follows: TGTGCCAGCAGTGCCCTTGGGACAATGAACACCGGGGAGCTGTTTTTT. Translated: CASSALGTMNTGELFF.

This chain connects TRBV7-3 to TRBJ2-1; possible D gene TRBD1, 6 bases. Germline CDR1 SGHTA, CDR2 FQGTGA. This CDR3 comprises 15 residues. V was trimmed by 2 bases and J by 6 bases, leaving 14 bases between them. CDR3 sequence reads: CASSLGSRTVNEQFF. In DNA form, the CDR3 reads TGTGCCAGCAGCTTAGGTTCAAGGACAGTCAATGAGCAGTTCTTC.

The gene calls are TRBV30 and TRBJ2-3; no reliable D call. Germline V gene lookup returns CDR1 GTSNPN and CDR2 SVGIG (reference sequence). V lost 3 bases, J lost 2 bases, and 15 bases lay in between. The CDR3 has 15 residues. The CDR3 is CAWSGRSDVTDTQYF. For the CDR3, the DNA is TGTGCCTGGAGCGGGCGGTCGGACGTCACAGATACGCAGTATTTT.

The V call is TRBV6-5, the J call TRBJ1-2, with D possibly being TRBD1 (5 bases). Germline V gene data show CDR1 as MNHEY and CDR2 as SVGAGI. Deletions cut 11 bases from V and 4 bases from J, with 11 bases between. This CDR3 region has 11 residues. The CDR3 DNA reads as TGTGCCGTCGGGGGTGGCTATGGCTACACCTTC. This sequence encodes CAVGGGYGYTF.

The chain combines TRBV28 with TRBJ1-1, with unresolved D. CDR3 length equals 14 residues. CDR1 is MDHEN, CDR2 SYDVKM, per germline. V was shortened by 4 bases and J by 5 bases, with 14 bases between the two germline ends. CDR3 DNA sequence: TGTGCCAGCAGTTCCCCATTCCTTGGTACTGAAGCTTTCTTT. Its translation is CASSSPFLGTEAFF.

The chain has TRBV9 and TRBJ2-5; D call uncertain. The CDR3 is 13 residues long. Trimming pared 3 bases from V and 6 bases from J, leaving 12 bases between. CDR1 is SGDLS, CDR2 YYNGEE, per germline. CDR3 sequence: CASSAIVSQTQYF. CDR3 DNA sequence: TGTGCCAGCAGCGCAATAGTTAGCCAGACCCAGTACTTC.

V usage is TRBV5-4 and J usage is TRBJ2-1; D not resolved. The CDR3 runs 15 residues. Trimming took 2 bases from V and 0 from J, leaving 9 bases between them. CDR1 is SGHNT and CDR2 is YYREEE in the germline V gene (reference sequence). CDR3 bases: TGTGCCAGCAGCTTTCATTGGAGCTCCTACAATGAGCAGTTCTTC. Its translation is CASSFHWSSYNEQFF.

V and J are TRBV19 and TRBJ2-3; 8 positions agree with TRBD2. The V gene's germline CDR1 is LNHDA and CDR2 SQIVND (reference sequence). The CDR3 spans 16 residues. With V trimmed by 6 bases and J by 4 bases, 12 bases remained unmatched. For the CDR3, the DNA is TGTGCCAGTAGCCCTCAGCGTCTAGCGGGCCCAGATACGCAGTATTTT. This codes for CASSPQRLAGPDTQYF.

The genes are TRBV6-5 and TRBJ2-7; 10 nucleotides align to TRBD2. With V trimmed by 2 bases and J by 4 bases, 5 bases remained unmatched. Germline V gene data show CDR1 as MNHEY and CDR2 as SVGAGI. This CDR3 spans 15 amino acids. This CDR3 reads CASSYGRTSGYEQYF. The CDR3 DNA is TGTGCCAGCAGTTACGGGAGGACTAGCGGATACGAGCAGTACTTC.

The CDR3 loop reads CSVGQGLGDTQYF. DNA for the CDR3: TGCAGCGTTGGGCAGGGGTTAGGAGATACGCAGTATTTT. This chain connects TRBV29-1 to TRBJ2-3, with TRBD1 as a possible D gene (6 bases). This CDR3 has 13 amino acids. V was pared by 4 bases and J by 5 bases, with 13 bases between. Germline CDR1 is SQVTM and CDR2 is ANQGSEA.

The V gene is TRBV28, the J gene TRBJ1-2; D is undetermined. This CDR3 contains 14 residues. CDR1 MDHEN and CDR2 SYDVKM come from the germline V gene. V dropped 2 bases and J dropped 7 bases, with 14 bases sitting between them. The CDR3 protein is CASSLELGNGGYTF. The CDR3 DNA is TGTGCCAGCAGTTTAGAGTTGGGGAACGGTGGCTACACCTTC.